These T cell receptor beta chains were read from a single sample in a study of blood T cell repertoires in COVID-19. TCRdb's copy holds only in-frame clones and misses some; the assay was immunoSEQ multiplex PCR. Of over 150,000 clones in the sample, roughly nine tenths were seen once. Sequenced material: peripheral blood. All receptors come from a man aged 50-59 years with acute or convalescent COVID-19. Both conserved end residues are part of each CDR3. The D gene is left open where the match is weak. Size is omitted from some rows. Given values are once, few, many or a class for expanded clones.

j_call,clone_size,d_call,v_call,cdr3_nt,cdr3_aa
TRBJ1-6,NA,TRBD1,TRBV27,TGTGCCAGCAGTTTCGGGACAGTCCCTAATTCACCCCTCCACTTT,CASSFGTVPNSPLHF
TRBJ2-2,NA,TRBD2,TRBV4-2,TGTGCCAGCAGCCCCAGGCGGAGAACGGGACTAGCGGGGGACGGCGGGGAGCTGTTTTTT,CASSPRRRTGLAGDGGELFF
TRBJ1-5,NA,NA,TRBV7-9,TGTGCCAGCAGCTTCGGGGTGGGCAATCAGCCCCAGCATTTT,CASSFGVGNQPQHF
TRBJ2-1,NA,NA,TRBV7-9,TGTGCCAGCAGCTTAGTCAGGGGAGAGCAGTTCTTC,CASSLVRGEQFF
TRBJ1-2,NA,TRBD1,TRBV5-1,TGCGCCAGCAGCTTGGCCGTGACAGGGGGCTATGGCTACACCTTC,CASSLAVTGGYGYTF
TRBJ1-1,NA,NA,TRBV2,TGTGCCAGCCGGAGGGAGGGGATGAACACTGAAGCTTTCTTT,CASRREGMNTEAFF
TRBJ1-2,NA,TRBD1,TRBV20-1,TGCAGTGCTAGTCGCCCGGACAGGGACTATGGCTACACCTTC,CSASRPDRDYGYTF
TRBJ2-3,NA,NA,TRBV7-2,TGTGCCAGCAGCTCCGGCGGGGACTTCACAGATACGCAGTATTTT,CASSSGGDFTDTQYF
TRBJ1-6,once,NA,TRBV6-5,TGTGCCAGCAGGAACGTGGGGCTAAATTCACCCCTCCACTTT,CASRNVGLNSPLHF
TRBJ1-3,NA,NA,TRBV7-8,TGTGCCAGCAGCTTAGACGTCAGCTCTGGAAACACCATATATTTT,CASSLDVSSGNTIYF
TRBJ1-3,NA,NA,TRBV19,TGTGCCAGTAGCAGTCACGGCGGTGGAAACACCATATATTTT,CASSSHGGGNTIYF
TRBJ2-1,NA,NA,TRBV5-1,TGCGCCAGCAGCTGGGGCCCCCGGGGGAATGAGCAGTTCTTC,CASSWGPRGNEQFF
TRBJ2-7,NA,TRBD2,TRBV4-1,TGCGCCAGCAGCCTCACGCCGAGTCGGGAGGCCTACGAGCAGTACTTC,CASSLTPSREAYEQYF
TRBJ2-2,NA,NA,TRBV28,TGTGCCAGCAGTTTATGGGAGAGAGACGGGGAGCTGTTTTTT,CASSLWERDGELFF
TRBJ2-7,NA,NA,TRBV19,TGTGCCAGTAGTATTATCCGCGGGAAGAACTCCTACGAGCAGTACTTC,CASSIIRGKNSYEQYF
TRBJ1-5,NA,NA,TRBV18,TGTGCCAGCTCACCCGCTGCGCGGAATCAGCCCCAGCATTTT,CASSPAARNQPQHF
TRBJ1-4,NA,NA,TRBV5-1,TGCGCCAGCAGCTCAGGACAGAGTAATGAAAAACTGTTTTTT,CASSSGQSNEKLFF
TRBJ1-5,NA,NA,TRBV4-1,TGCGCCAGCAGCCAAGTCAGGCACGGGGATGGCAATCAGCCCCAGCATTTT,CASSQVRHGDGNQPQHF
TRBJ1-5,once,TRBD1,TRBV14,TGTGCCAGCAGCCAAGAGGGAGGGGACAGGGTAATTGGGAACCAGCCCCAGCATTTT,CASSQEGGDRVIGNQPQHF
TRBJ2-3,NA,TRBD2,TRBV7-2,TGTGCCAGCAGCTTAGCAGCGGGGGCCACAGATACGCAGTATTTT,CASSLAAGATDTQYF
TRBJ1-5,NA,TRBD1,TRBV6-5,TGTGCCAGCCGGACAGGGGCGCATCAGCCCCAGCATTTT,CASRTGAHQPQHF
TRBJ2-2,NA,NA,TRBV5-5,TGTGCCAGCAGCTTTGCGGGGCAGGACACCGGGGAGCTGTTTTTT,CASSFAGQDTGELFF
TRBJ2-5,NA,TRBD1,TRBV4-2,TGTGCCAGCAGCCAGTTGATCCGGGACAGGGTTGGGGAGACCCAGTACTTC,CASSQLIRDRVGETQYF
TRBJ1-2,NA,NA,TRBV28,TGTGCCAGCAGTTTAGGGAGCAACTATGGCTACACCTTC,CASSLGSNYGYTF